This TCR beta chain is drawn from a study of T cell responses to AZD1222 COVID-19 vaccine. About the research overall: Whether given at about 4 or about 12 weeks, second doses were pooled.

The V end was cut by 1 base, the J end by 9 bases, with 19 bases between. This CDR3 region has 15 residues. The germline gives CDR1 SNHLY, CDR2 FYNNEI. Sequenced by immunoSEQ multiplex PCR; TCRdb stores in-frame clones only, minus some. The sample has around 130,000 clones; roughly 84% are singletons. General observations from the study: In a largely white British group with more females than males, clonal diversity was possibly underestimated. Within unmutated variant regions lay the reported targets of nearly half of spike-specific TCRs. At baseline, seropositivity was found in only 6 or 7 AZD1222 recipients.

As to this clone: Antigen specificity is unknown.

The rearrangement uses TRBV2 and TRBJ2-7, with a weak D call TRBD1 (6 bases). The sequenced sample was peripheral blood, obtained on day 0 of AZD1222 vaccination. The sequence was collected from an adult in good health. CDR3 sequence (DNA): TGTGCCAGCAGTGAAGAATCAGGGGCCCTCCTGGGGCAGTACTTC. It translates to CASSEESGALLGQYF.